This TCR beta chain derives from a study of shared clonotypes between healthy human individuals. Notes on the study in general: When compared with the clonotypes that were shared by all four sorted-subset donors, the non-shared clonotypes turned out to have lower generation probabilities.

For each subset, genomic DNA was distributed in equal portions over several immunoSEQ plates. Profiled with immunoSEQ multiplex PCR; TCRdb holds only in-frame clones, not every one. The profile shows 2,500,000 or so clones, roughly 93% of them singletons. With respect to this clone: Its cognate antigen is unknown.

This receptor was identified in a man aged 18 to 29 in good health. Some clones in this sample may be carry-over from other donors' samples. The sample was naive CD4+ T cells from PBMCs. Subset described: CD45RA+ positively selected.

The CDR3 region is CATSAEAVKNTEAFF. The CDR3 DNA sequence: TGTGCCACCAGCGCCGAGGCAGTCAAGAACACTGAAGCTTTCTTT. The V call is TRBV15, the J call TRBJ1-1; D uncertain. The germline gives CDR1 LNHNV, CDR2 YYDKDF (reference sequence). The CDR3 runs 15 residues. Trimming left V 5 bases short and J 1 base short, with 14 bases between.